What follows describes a single T cell receptor (beta chain). Among Cohort 3 donors, those recovered had two negative PCRs, clearance, or symptom resolution. This sample was included in a study of blood T cell repertoires in COVID-19. Germline-derived CDR1 and CDR2 are SEHNR and FQNEAQ (reference sequence). The CDR3 extends over 16 amino acids. V was cut by 8 bases and J by 1 base, with 20 bases left in between. This table comes from immunoSEQ multiplex PCR, and its TCRdb copy is limited to in-frame clones, with some not included. This repertoire shows roughly 180,000 clones, 75% to 90% found once; its top ten account for roughly 4.5%.

This TCR was recovered from a woman aged 45-59 years who had recovered from COVID-19. The specimen sequenced was PBMCs or T cells enriched from blood (not recorded which). The rearrangement uses TRBV7-9 and TRBJ2-5, with D perhaps TRBD1 (5 bases). The CDR3 is CASDKGNRRIQETQYF. The CDR3 bases are TGTGCCAGCGACAAGGGGAACAGGAGAATCCAAGAGACCCAGTACTTC.